The 6 T cell receptor beta chains listed next were all sequenced from one sample in a study of T-cell memory formation after mild COVID-19. In TCRdb, the 5' RACE reads were re-called with MiXCR into one record per CDR3 protein. The sample lists fewer than 250,000 distinct CDR3 sequences, approximately 30% occurring once. The sample consisted of PBMCs or a T cell subset sorted from them (not recorded which). The receptors here all came from an adult woman who had mild COVID-19 (a few samples of this study predate the infection). Cell type and time point are not known.

This rearrangement joins TRBV5-6 to TRBJ1-1, with D perhaps TRBD1 (5 bases). The CDR3 sequence is 16 residues long. Trimming removed 3 bases at V and 1 base at J, with 16 bases between. From germline, CDR1 is SGHDT and CDR2 YYEEEE. CDR3 loop: CASSSPGGSGNTEAFF. The CDR3 bases are TGTGCCAGCAGCTCCCCGGGGGGGTCTGGGAACACTGAAGCTTTCTTT.

The rearrangement links TRBV3-1 to TRBJ1-1, with 7 bases matching TRBD1. The CDR3 is 12 residues long. Trimming took 5 bases from V and 11 from J; bases not matched to a gene: 8. From germline, CDR1 is LGHDT and CDR2 YNNKEL (reference sequence). The CDR3 DNA reads TGTGCCAGCAGCGCCCGAGGGGGCGTGGCTTTCTTT. Its protein product is CASSARGGVAFF. The complete variable domain, with remaining parts taken from reference TRBV3-1 and TRBJ1-1, reads DTAVSQTPKYLVTQMGNDKSIKCEQNLGHDTMYWYKQDSKKFLKIMFSYNNKELIINETVPNRFSPKSPDKAHLNLHINSLELGDSAVYFCASSARGGVAFFGQGTRLTVV.

In its sample, this clonotype was seen a few times. The chain carries TRBV20-1 and TRBJ2-3, with 13 bases lining up with TRBD2. CDR1 DFQATT and CDR2 SNEGSKA come from the germline V gene (reference sequence). Unmatched junction bases numbered 7, after V lost 4 bases and J lost 6 bases. The CDR3 sequence is 15 residues long. The DNA for the CDR3 is TGCAGTGCTACTAGGACTAGCGGGAGAACGGATACGCAGTATTTT. It specifies CSATRTSGRTDTQYF.

The chain recombines TRBV3-1 with TRBJ2-3, with 15 nucleotides matching TRBD2. The germline CDR1 and CDR2 sequences are LGHDT and YNNKEL (reference sequence). This CDR3 comprises 17 residues. With 2 bases clipped from V and 5 bases from J, the junction kept 5 bases outside the gene matches. CDR3 nucleotide sequence: TGTGCCAGCAGCCAACCAAGGACTAGCGGGAGGGGAGATACGCAGTATTTT. It yields the protein CASSQPRTSGRGDTQYF.

This clonotype occurred a few times. The J gene is TRBJ2-3, the V gene TRBV12-3 or TRBV12-4; 9 positions match TRBD2. The CDR3 runs to 14 residues. Trimming removed 7 bases from V and 4 bases from J; junction bases left unmatched: 6. The CDR3 sequence: CASMVSGSADTQYF. The CDR3 DNA reads TGTGCCAGCATGGTTAGCGGGAGCGCAGATACGCAGTATTTT.

The chain links TRBV24-1 to TRBJ2-7; the D gene is possibly TRBD1 (7 bases). CDR3 length: 15 amino acids. CDR1 and CDR2 (germline): KGHDR, SFDVKD. The V end lost 2 bases, the J end lost 4 bases, and 14 bases lay between the germline ends. The CDR3 DNA follows: TGTGCCACCAGTGATTCTCAGACAGGGAGGTACGAGCAGTACTTC. It translates to CATSDSQTGRYEQYF.